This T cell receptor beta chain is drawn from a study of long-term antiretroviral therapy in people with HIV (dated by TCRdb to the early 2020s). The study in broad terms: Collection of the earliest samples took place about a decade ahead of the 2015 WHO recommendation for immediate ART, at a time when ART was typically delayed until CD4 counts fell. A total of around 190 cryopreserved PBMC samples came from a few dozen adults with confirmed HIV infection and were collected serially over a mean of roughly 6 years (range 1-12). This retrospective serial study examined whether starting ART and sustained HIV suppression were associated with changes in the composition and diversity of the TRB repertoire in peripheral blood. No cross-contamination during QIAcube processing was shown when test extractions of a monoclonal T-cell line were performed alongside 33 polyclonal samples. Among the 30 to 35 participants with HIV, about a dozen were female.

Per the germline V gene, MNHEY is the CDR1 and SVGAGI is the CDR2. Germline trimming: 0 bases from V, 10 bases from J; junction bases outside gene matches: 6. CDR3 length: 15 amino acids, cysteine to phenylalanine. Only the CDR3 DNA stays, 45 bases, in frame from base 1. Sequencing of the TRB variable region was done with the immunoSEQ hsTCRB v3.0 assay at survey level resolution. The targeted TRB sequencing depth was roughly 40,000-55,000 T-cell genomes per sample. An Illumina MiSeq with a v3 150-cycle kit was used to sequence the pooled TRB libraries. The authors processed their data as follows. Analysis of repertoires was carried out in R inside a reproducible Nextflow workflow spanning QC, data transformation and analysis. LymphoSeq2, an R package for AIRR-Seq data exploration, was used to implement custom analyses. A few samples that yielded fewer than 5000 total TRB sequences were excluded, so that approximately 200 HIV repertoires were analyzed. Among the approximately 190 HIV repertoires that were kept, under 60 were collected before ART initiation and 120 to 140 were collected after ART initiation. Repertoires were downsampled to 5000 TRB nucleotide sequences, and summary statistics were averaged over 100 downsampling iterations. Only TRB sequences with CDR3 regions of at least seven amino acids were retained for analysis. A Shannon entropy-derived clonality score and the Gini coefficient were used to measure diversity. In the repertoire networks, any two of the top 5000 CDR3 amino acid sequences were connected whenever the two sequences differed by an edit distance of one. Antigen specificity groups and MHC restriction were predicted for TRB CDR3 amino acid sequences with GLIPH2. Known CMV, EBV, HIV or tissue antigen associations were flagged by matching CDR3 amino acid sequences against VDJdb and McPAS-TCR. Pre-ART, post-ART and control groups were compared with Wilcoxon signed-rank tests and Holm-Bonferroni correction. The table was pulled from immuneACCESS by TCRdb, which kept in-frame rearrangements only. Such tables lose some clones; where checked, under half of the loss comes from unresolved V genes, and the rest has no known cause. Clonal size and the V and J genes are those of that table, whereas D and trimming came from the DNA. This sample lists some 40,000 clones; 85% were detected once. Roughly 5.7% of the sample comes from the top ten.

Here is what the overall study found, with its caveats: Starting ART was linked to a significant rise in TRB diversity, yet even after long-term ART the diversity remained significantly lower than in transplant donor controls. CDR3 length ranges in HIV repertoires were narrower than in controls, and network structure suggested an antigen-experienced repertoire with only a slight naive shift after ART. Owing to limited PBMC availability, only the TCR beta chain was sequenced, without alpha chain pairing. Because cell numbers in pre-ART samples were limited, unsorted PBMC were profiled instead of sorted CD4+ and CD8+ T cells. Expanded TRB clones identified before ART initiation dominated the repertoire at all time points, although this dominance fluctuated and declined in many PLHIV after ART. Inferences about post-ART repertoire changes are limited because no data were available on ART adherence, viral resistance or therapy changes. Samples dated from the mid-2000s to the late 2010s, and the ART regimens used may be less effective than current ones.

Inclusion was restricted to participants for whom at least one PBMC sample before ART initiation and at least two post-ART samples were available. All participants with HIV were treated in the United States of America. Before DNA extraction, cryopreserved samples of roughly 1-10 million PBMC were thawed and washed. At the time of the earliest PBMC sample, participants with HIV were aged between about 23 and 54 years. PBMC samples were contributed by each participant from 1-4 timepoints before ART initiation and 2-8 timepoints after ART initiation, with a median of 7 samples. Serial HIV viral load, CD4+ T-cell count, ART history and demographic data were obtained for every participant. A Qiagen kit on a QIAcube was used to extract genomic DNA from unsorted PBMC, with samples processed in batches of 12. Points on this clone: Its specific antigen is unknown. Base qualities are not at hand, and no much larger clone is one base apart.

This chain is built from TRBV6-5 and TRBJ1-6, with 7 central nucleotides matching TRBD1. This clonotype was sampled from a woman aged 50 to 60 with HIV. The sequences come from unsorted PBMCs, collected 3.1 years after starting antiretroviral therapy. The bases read TGTGCCAGCAGTTACTCCGGACAGGAGGGCTCACCCCTCCACTTT. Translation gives CASSYSGQEGSPLHF.